The 22 T cell receptor beta chains below were found in one sample sequenced in a study of T cells expressing NK-cell markers (dated by TCRdb to 2018 to 2020). Library method: 5' RACE. TCRdb records Illumina HiSeq 2000 as the sequencer. One entry per CDR3 protein sequence results from the TCRdb reprocessing of the reads, with DNA left out. This sample's table carries 200,000 to 300,000 distinct CDR3 sequences. The ten largest clones add up to 4% to 4.5% of the sample. What was sequenced was blood T cells: a sorted CD56 or NKG2C T cell subset, CD4+ or CD8+ T cells, or bulk PBMC T cells (not recorded which). The receptor set was obtained from a woman between 18 and 70 years old in good health.

The V call is TRBV7-2, the J call TRBJ2-1; TCRdb's D call, TRBD2, is unchecked because there is no DNA. Germline CDR1 and CDR2: SGHTA and FQGNSA. The CDR3 is 17 amino acids. Here the CDR3 reads CASSLAPTSGTPNEQFF.

This sequence joins TRBV9 and TRBJ1-1. This CDR3 region has 14 residues. CDR1 and CDR2 (germline): SGDLS, YYNGEE. CDR3 residues: CASSVVRTGAEAFF.

This chain connects TRBV29-1 to TRBJ1-4. Germline loops: CDR1 SQVTM, CDR2 ANQGSEA. The CDR3 covers 13 residues. The CDR3 loop is CSVAWPLNEKLFF.

The gene calls are TRBV11-2 and TRBJ2-1; TCRdb gives TRBD1 as the D gene, but with no DNA this cannot be confirmed. The CDR3 covers 17 residues. CDR1 and CDR2 (germline): SGHAT, FQNNGV. The CDR3 reads CASSSIATAMGHNEQFF.

The chain carries TRBV10-3 and TRBJ2-1; TCRdb reports TRBD2, a call that lacks DNA to check it against. The CDR3 covers 14 residues. Germline CDR1 and CDR2: ENHRY and SYGVKD. The CDR3 region is CAISGGIYQNEQFF.

The J gene is TRBJ2-1, the V gene TRBV6-1; TCRdb outputs TRBD2, but without DNA this stays unchecked. The CDR3 totals 16 residues. Germline CDR1 MNHNS, CDR2 SASEGT. The CDR3 sequence is CASSPRLAGGSAGQFF.

This chain connects TRBV29-1 to TRBJ2-2; TCRdb's D gene call, TRBD1, goes unchecked for lack of DNA. Germline V gives CDR1 SQVTM, CDR2 ANQGSEA. CDR3 size: 14 residues. The CDR3: CSVKQGRSTGELFF.

This chain links TRBV20-1 with TRBJ2-6; TCRdb designates TRBD2, a call that cannot be tested without DNA. This CDR3 has 15 amino acids. From germline, CDR1 is DFQATT and CDR2 SNEGSKA (reference sequence). CDR3 residues: CSARDAGLGANVLTF.

The rearrangement uses TRBV30 and TRBJ1-2; TCRdb names TRBD1, which stays unverified in the absence of DNA. The CDR3 is 12 amino acids. CDR1 is GTSNPN, CDR2 SVGIG, per germline (reference sequence). The CDR3 protein is CAWDGGYYGYTF.

This chain joins TRBV12-3 or TRBV12-4 and TRBJ2-1. This CDR3 spans 13 amino acids. Here the CDR3 reads CASSRLTINEQFF.

The chain joins TRBV5-1 to TRBJ2-5. This CDR3 has 16 residues. CDR1 is SGHRS and CDR2 is YFSETQ in the germline V gene. Here the CDR3 reads CASSLDRRPGGETQYF. The whole variable domain, filled in from reference TRBV5-1 and TRBJ2-5, reads KAGVTQTPRYLIKTRGQQVTLSCSPISGHRSVSWYQQTPGQGLQFLFEYFSETQRNKGNFPGRFSGRQFSNSRSEMNVSTLELGDSALYLCASSLDRRPGGETQYFGPGTRLLVL.

The CDR3: CASSLAGAFKNEQFF. The chain joins TRBV11-2 to TRBJ2-1. This CDR3 is 15 amino acids long. In germline, CDR1 is SGHAT, CDR2 FQNNGV.

V and J are TRBV2 and TRBJ2-1; there is no DNA to check the TCRdb D call of TRBD1. Germline assignment: CDR1 SNHLY and CDR2 FYNNEI. The CDR3 extends over 16 amino acids. CDR3: CASSGPRAGQYNEQFF.

V usage is TRBV9 and J usage is TRBJ2-1. The germline gives CDR1 SGDLS, CDR2 YYNGEE. This CDR3 is built from 15 residues. This CDR3 reads CASSVQAEYPNEQFF.

The genes are TRBV18 and TRBJ2-7; TCRdb calls TRBD2, which cannot be checked without DNA. Germline CDR1 KGHSH, CDR2 LQKENI. CDR3 length equals 16 residues. CDR3 protein: CASSPRRLAGSYEQYF.

The rearrangement uses TRBV29-1 and TRBJ2-5; TCRdb's D call of TRBD2 is untestable without DNA. Germline V gene data show CDR1 as SQVTM and CDR2 as ANQGSEA. The CDR3 extends over 13 amino acids. CDR3 loop: CSVELPDLGTQYF.

Here the CDR3 reads CASSSALREKLFF. The chain recombines TRBV7-2 with TRBJ1-4. There are 13 residues in the CDR3. In germline, CDR1 is SGHTA, CDR2 FQGNSA.

V and J are TRBV7-2 and TRBJ2-3; checking the TCRdb D call of TRBD1 is not possible without DNA. The CDR3 extends over 14 amino acids. Germline values: CDR1 SGHTA, CDR2 FQGNSA. The CDR3 sequence: CASSLGGLWDTQYF.

This sequence joins TRBV4-3 and TRBJ2-5; lacking DNA, the TRBD1 call made by TCRdb goes unchecked. Germline V gives CDR1 LGHNA, CDR2 YSLEER. CDR3 length equals 15 residues. This CDR3 is CASSQDWGGQETQYF.

The V and J genes are TRBV20-1 and TRBJ2-5; with no DNA, the TCRdb D assignment of TRBD1 cannot be verified. The CDR3 is 14 residues long. Germline V CDR1 and CDR2: DFQATT, SNEGSKA (reference sequence). The CDR3 reads CSARMGARRGTQYF.

V gene TRBV29-1 combines with J gene TRBJ2-2; TCRdb's D gene call, TRBD2, goes unchecked for lack of DNA. This CDR3 region has 12 residues. The germline V gene has CDR1 SQVTM and CDR2 ANQGSEA. The CDR3 sequence is CSVGGFGGELFF.

The rearrangement joins TRBV2 to TRBJ2-2; TCRdb returns TRBD2, unconfirmable since there is no DNA. The CDR3 totals 15 residues. The V gene's germline CDR1 is SNHLY and CDR2 FYNNEI. CDR3 protein: CASSNRGMGTGELFF.